This TCR beta chain stems from a study of cytomegalovirus exposure and HLA in healthy donors. Findings and caveats of the study: Per published accounts, TCR beta sequences correctly predicted the HLA-A and HLA-B alleles of most subjects.

With respect to this clone: The antigen is unknown.

Vbeta (60) and Jbeta (13) primers were used in the PCR. Repertoires were generated with immunoSEQ multiplex PCR, while TCRdb's copy carries only in-frame clones and drops some. The sample shows some 200,000 clones, more than 65% of them seen only once. The germline CDR1 and CDR2 sequences are MNHEY and SMNVEV (reference sequence). CDR3 length: 13 residues. Trimming shortened V by 3 bases and J by 7 bases, and 12 bases separated the two germline ends. This sequence joins TRBV27 and TRBJ1-2; tentatively, D is TRBD1 (6 bases). Sequenced: PBMCs. The sequence came from a girl aged 10-17 years in good health and CMV-seropositive. The CDR3 loop is CASSFTGLRGYTF. The CDR3 DNA reads as TGTGCCAGCAGTTTCACAGGGCTCCGTGGCTACACCTTC.